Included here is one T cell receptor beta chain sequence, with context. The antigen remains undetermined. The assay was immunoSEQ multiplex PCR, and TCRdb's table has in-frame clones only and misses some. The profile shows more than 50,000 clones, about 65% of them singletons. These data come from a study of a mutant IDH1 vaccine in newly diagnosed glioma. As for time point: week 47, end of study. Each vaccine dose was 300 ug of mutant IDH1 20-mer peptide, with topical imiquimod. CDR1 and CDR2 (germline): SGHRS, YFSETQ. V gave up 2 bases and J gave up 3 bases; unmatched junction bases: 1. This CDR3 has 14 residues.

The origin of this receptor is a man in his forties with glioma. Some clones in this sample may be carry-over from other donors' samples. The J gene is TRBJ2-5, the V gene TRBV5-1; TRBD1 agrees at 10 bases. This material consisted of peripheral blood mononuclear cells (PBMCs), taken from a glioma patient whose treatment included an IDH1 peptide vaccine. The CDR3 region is CASSFGTGEETQYF. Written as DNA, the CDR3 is TGCGCCAGCAGCTTCGGGACAGGGGAAGAGACCCAGTACTTC.